This T cell receptor beta chain was sequenced during a study of CD8 T cells in Susac syndrome (dated by TCRdb to between 2019 and 2020). At the level of the whole study: Whether CD8+ T cell activation and differentiation in Susac syndrome was antigen driven was tested using repertoire sequencing. Clonality of the CD8+ T cell repertoire was compared between more than 10 healthy donors, about 14 Susac syndrome patients and roughly 16 multiple sclerosis patients.

Reading the germline V gene gives CDR1 MNHEY and CDR2 SVGAGI. Reading from cysteine to phenylalanine, the CDR3 counts 14 amino acids. Only the CDR3 part of the read is kept: 42 bases, read in frame from the first base. At the junction V is shortened by 7 bases and J by 3 bases, with 15 bases in between. RNA was extracted using the RNeasy kit, and roughly 0.5 to 1 microgram was reverse transcribed with random hexamers. The immunoSEQ multiplex PCR assay, covering 54 Vbeta and 13 Jbeta segments, was used to amplify TCR beta CDR3 regions. PCR amplification bias was corrected by using a synthetic template baseline for primer optimization and computational correction. The source study handled its data this way. Reads were annotated to V, D and J genes according to IMGT and were analyzed with immunoSEQ Analyzer, with only productive sequences retained. Clonality was calculated as one minus the Shannon entropy normalized by log2 of the number of productive unique sequences. Public and private clones were assessed among the 100 most prevalent clones of each patient and control. A clone was defined as Susac-specific if it was absent from the healthy and MS cohorts, from about 1,100 published viral clones and from other ImmuneACCESS disease sequences. In TCRdb, the public reads were trimmed at Q25 with fastp and aligned with MiXCR, with productive beta chains retained. Merged by CDR3 protein, the rows form single entries marked with the most common genes and DNA. The V and J calls shown here were made by TCRdb, not taken from the authors' results. The sample table shows 150,000 to 180,000 distinct CDR3 sequences, and just under 95% are seen once. 0.2% to 0.25% of the sample comes from the top ten.

With respect to this clonotype: Its recognized antigen is unknown. One base away there is no much larger clone; base qualities are not given.

Peripheral blood CD8+ and CD4+ T cells from healthy donors, Susac syndrome patients and multiple sclerosis patients were profiled by high-throughput TCR beta sequencing. Treatment-naive patients with stable or active relapsing-remitting disease fulfilling revised McDonald criteria were used as multiple sclerosis controls. Bulk CD8+ and CD4+ T cells were purified magnetically by negative isolation, whereas CD8+ TEMRA cells were enriched by FACS. Blood was drawn into EDTA tubes, processed within 24 hours, and PBMCs were isolated by density gradient centrifugation. PBMCs destined for TCR sequencing were cryopreserved in liquid nitrogen and later thawed in a 37 °C water bath. The sorted or isolated CD4+, CD8+ and CD8+ TEMRA cells had a purity of 90% or higher. Beyond this particular receptor, the publication reports: The TCR sequencing and HLA analysis was acknowledged to have included a relatively small number of individuals.

Recombination connected TRBV6-5 to TRBJ1-1; 5 matching bases give a weak D call of TRBD1. The TCR sequence derives from a human donor with multiple sclerosis. Sequencing was done on a sample of CD8+ T cells from PBMCs. The sequence in DNA is TGTGCCAGCAAACCCCGGGAGGGGCACACTGAAGCTTTCTTT. This yields the protein CASKPREGHTEAFF.